The 15 T cell receptor beta chains given below trace back to one sample, sequenced in a study of tumor-infiltrating lymphocytes in primary liver carcinoma. From 500 to 600 ng of total RNA, TCR beta-specific cDNA was reverse-transcribed using a constant-region primer. Construction of TCR beta libraries relied on three successive nested multiplex PCR rounds employing slightly modified ARM-PCR. The first two PCR rounds used TRBV1-TRBV30 forward primers with a C-beta reverse primer, around 10 cycles each. TCRdb used MiXCR to reprocess the multiplex PCR reads, holding one entry per CDR3 protein. The top ten clones hold approximately 15% of a sample with about 320,000 distinct CDR3 sequences, around three fifths of them seen once. Germline DNA was also extracted, with blood RNA taken from unsorted whole blood. The sequenced sample consisted of peripheral blood. The source of these receptors is a woman between 25 and 40 years old with primary liver carcinoma and hepatitis B virus infection.

Comment on this clonotype: This may stem from a read error, because a much larger clone lies one nucleotide away. The chain carries TRBV6-1 and TRBJ1-5; D unclear. The J call is in doubt because the DNA end fits TRBJ2-3 better. The CDR3 consists of 15 residues. Germline lookup yields CDR1 MNHNS and CDR2 SASEGT. Here the CDR3 reads CASSPGRYSNQPQYF. The CDR3 bases are TGTGCCAGCAGCCCCGGACGGTATAGCAATCAGCCCCAGTATTTT.

The chain recombines TRBV28 with TRBJ2-6, with D uncertain. The germline V and J ends were trimmed by 5 bases and 3 bases, with 8 bases remaining between them. The CDR3 contains 14 residues. CDR1 is MDHEN and CDR2 is SYDVKM in the germline V gene. The CDR3 DNA reads TGTGCCAGCAGTCGGTACTGTGGGGCCAACGTCCTGACTTTC. Encoded protein: CASSRYCGANVLTF.

This clonotype was detected only a few times. A read error may explain this, as a much larger clone is one base away. The rearrangement uses TRBV6-6 and TRBJ2-4; 7 positions match TRBD2. CDR1 and CDR2 from the germline V gene are MNHNY and SVGAGI (reference sequence). CDR3 size: 16 residues. The V gene end was trimmed by 6 bases and the J gene end by 0 bases; junction bases not matched to a gene: 8. CDR3 protein: CASSTSVQGAKNIQYF. CDR3 in DNA: TGTGCCAGCAGCACTAGCGTGCAGGGAGCCAAAAACATTCAGTACTTC.

To note about this clonotype: A read error is likely, as this CDR3 ends without the conserved phenylalanine or tryptophan. The genes are TRBV7-3 and TRBJ2-3, with D uncertain. Trimming left V 5 bases short and J 4 bases short, with 10 bases between. CDR3 length equals 13 residues. CDR1 is SGHTA, CDR2 FQGTGA, per germline. The CDR3 DNA is TGTGCCAGCAGCCAAGGTGGGGCAGATACGCAGTATCTT. It translates to CASSQGGADTQYL.

The V call is TRBV12-3 or TRBV12-4, the J call TRBJ2-5, with D perhaps being TRBD1 or TRBD2 (5 bases each). Trimming cost V 8 bases and J 7 bases, with 26 bases left between them. There are 16 residues in the CDR3. The CDR3 nucleotides read TGTGCCAGCGGCCCCCTTTCTGGGCTGGGGACGGGGACCCAGTACTTC. Translation: CASGPLSGLGTGTQYF.

This chain joins TRBV12-3 or TRBV12-4 and TRBJ1-1; D not resolved. There are 16 residues in the CDR3. The V end was cut by 5 bases, the J end by 3 bases, with 19 bases between. For the CDR3, the DNA is TGTGCCAGCAGTCCTTACCGGGCAAATCGGGACACTGAAGCTTTCTTT. Translated: CASSPYRANRDTEAFF.

This clonotype was observed at least ten times. The chain uses TRBV29-1 and TRBJ2-1; a weak D match, TRBD1 (6 bases). CDR3 size: 15 residues. Between the trimmed V and J ends, which lost 0 bases and 8 bases, there was a span of 17 bases. Germline assignment: CDR1 SQVTM and CDR2 ANQGSEA. CDR3 in amino acids: CSVEDLINGQHEQFF. In DNA form, the CDR3 reads TGCAGCGTTGAAGATTTAATCAACGGACAGCATGAGCAGTTCTTC.

This clonotype was recorded a few times. A much more abundant neighbour one base away suggests this may be a read error. The V call is TRBV11-3, the J call TRBJ2-3, with a possible D match to TRBD2 (5 bases). Per germline, CDR1 SGHNT and CDR2 YENEEA. This CDR3 comprises 16 residues. Deletions cut 4 bases from V and 3 bases from J, with 17 bases between. The CDR3 region has the DNA TGTGCCAGCAGCTCACCCGCGGGTTTGGTGACAGATACGCAGTATTTT. Translated, it gives CASSSPAGLVTDTQYF. The variable domain in full, with the rest retrieved from reference TRBV11-3 and TRBJ2-3, is EAGVVQSPRYKIIEKKQPVAFWCNPISGHNTLYWYLQNLGQGPELLIRYENEEAVDDSQLPKDRFSAERLKGVDSTLKIQPAELGDSAVYLCASSSPAGLVTDTQYFGPGTRLTVL.

Concerning this clonotype itself: A junction end diverges from the germline sequence, so it may reflect a read error. The chain uses TRBV5-6 and TRBJ2-1; 7 bases are shared with TRBD2. The CDR3 has 17 residues. Germline values: CDR1 SGHDT, CDR2 YYEEEE. The CDR3 region is CASLRASGPLTYNEPFF. CDR3 coding DNA: TGTGCCAGCTTAAGGGCTAGCGGCCCACTTACCTACAATGAGCCGTTCTTC.

The table lists this clonotype with a few counts. The genes are TRBV4-1 and TRBJ2-3, with D uncertain. The CDR3 has 16 residues. Germline CDR1 and CDR2: MGHRA and YSYEKL. V lost 3 bases to trimming and J lost 2 bases, with 15 bases between them. CDR3 coding DNA: TGCGCCAGCAGCCAGATCAATCTTGTCTCCACAGATACGCAGTATTTT. Protein sequence: CASSQINLVSTDTQYF.

A remark on this clonotype: This CDR3 fails to terminate in the conserved phenylalanine or tryptophan, so it likely reflects a read error. The rearrangement joins TRBV11-2 to TRBJ1-1, with D tentatively TRBD1 (5 bases). Germline loops: CDR1 SGHAT, CDR2 FQNNGV. V dropped 5 bases and J dropped 2 bases, with 9 bases sitting between them. The CDR3 covers 13 residues. CDR3 nucleotides: TGTGCCAGCAGCGGAGGACAAAACACTGAAGCTTTCTCT. Translation: CASSGGQNTEAFS.

Note on this clonotype: A much larger clone lies a single base off, so this may be a read error. The rearrangement links TRBV6-6 to TRBJ1-1; no firm D call. CDR3 length: 11 residues. Looked up from germline, CDR1 is MNHNY and CDR2 is SVGAGI (reference sequence). The CDR3 loop is CVSSPGTEAFF. The CDR3 nucleotides read TGTGTCAGCAGCCCCGGCACTGAAGCTTTCTTT.

A word on this clonotype: A read error is possible here, since a much larger clone lies one base away. The CDR3 DNA reads as TGCGCCAGCAGCCCACGTTGCCAGGGAGGCCACAATGAGCAGTTCTTC. Residues: CASSPRCQGGHNEQFF. The chain is built from TRBV4-3 and TRBJ2-1; tentatively, D is TRBD2 (6 bases). The CDR3 covers 16 residues. V was pared by 4 bases and J by 5 bases, with 18 bases between. Germline V gene lookup returns CDR1 LGHNA and CDR2 YSLEER.

In regard to this clonotype: This may be a read error: a much more frequent sequence differs by one nucleotide. The chain employs TRBV4-1 and TRBJ2-5, with TRBD2 matching over 8 bases. Germline values: CDR1 MGHRA, CDR2 YSYEKL. Trimming at V came to 1 base and at J to 0 bases, leaving 4 bases not matched to a gene. This CDR3 has 16 amino acids. The CDR3 nucleotides are TGCGCCAGCAGCCAAGTAGCGGGAAAGCACCAAGAGACCCAGTACTTC. It yields the protein CASSQVAGKHQETQYF.

About this clonotype: A clone one base away is much larger, so this may be a read error. The rearrangement joins TRBV29-1 to TRBJ2-3; D uncertain. Trimming pared 1 base from V and 2 bases from J, leaving 10 bases between. Germline CDR1 SQVTM, CDR2 ANQGSEA. There are 14 residues in the CDR3. CDR3 nucleotides: TGCAGCGTTGAAGGATTCCGGGCCACAGATACGCAGTATTTT. Translating it yields CSVEGFRATDTQYF.